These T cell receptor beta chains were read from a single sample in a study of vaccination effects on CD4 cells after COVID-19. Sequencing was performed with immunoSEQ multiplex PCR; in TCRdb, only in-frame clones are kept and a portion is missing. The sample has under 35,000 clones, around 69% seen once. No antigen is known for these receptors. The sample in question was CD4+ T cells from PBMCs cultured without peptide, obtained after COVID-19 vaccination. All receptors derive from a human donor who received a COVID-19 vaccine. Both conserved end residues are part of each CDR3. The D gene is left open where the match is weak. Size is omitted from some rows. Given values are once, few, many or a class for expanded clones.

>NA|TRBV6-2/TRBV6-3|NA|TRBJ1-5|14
CASSYDSFNQPQHF
TGTGCCAGCAGTTACGATTCCTTCAATCAGCCCCAGCATTTT
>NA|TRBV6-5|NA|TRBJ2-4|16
CASSSFRDLAKNIQYF
TGTGCCAGCAGTTCCTTCAGGGACTTAGCCAAAAACATTCAGTACTTC
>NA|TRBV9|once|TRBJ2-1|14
CASSAISTDLEQFF
TGTGCCAGCAGCGCCATTTCAACAGACCTGGAGCAGTTCTTC
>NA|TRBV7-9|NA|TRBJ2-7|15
CASSLGGALSYEQYF
TGTGCCAGCAGCTTAGGTGGGGCTCTTTCCTACGAGCAGTACTTC
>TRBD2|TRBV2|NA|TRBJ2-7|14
CASSDSGRAYEQYF
TGTGCCAGCAGTGATAGCGGGAGGGCCTACGAGCAGTACTTC
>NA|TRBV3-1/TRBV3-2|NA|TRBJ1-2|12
CASSQVTYGYTF
TGTGCCAGCAGCCAAGTCACCTATGGCTACACCTTC
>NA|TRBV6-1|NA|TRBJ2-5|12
CASSEVQETQYF
TGTGCCAGCAGTGAGGTCCAGGAGACCCAGTACTTC
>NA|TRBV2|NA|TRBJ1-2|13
CASSERQSYGYTF
TGTGCCAGCAGTGAGAGGCAGTCCTATGGCTACACCTTC
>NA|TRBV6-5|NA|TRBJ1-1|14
CASRPTGGFTEAFF
TGTGCCAGCAGACCGACGGGGGGTTTCACTGAAGCTTTCTTT
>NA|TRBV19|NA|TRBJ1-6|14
CASSIDPRNSPLHF
TGTGCCAGTAGTATAGACCCCCGGAATTCACCCCTCCACTTT
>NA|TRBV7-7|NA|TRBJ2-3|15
CASSPGGRSTDTQYF
TGTGCTAGCAGCCCCGGGGGCCGGTCCACAGATACGCAGTATTTT
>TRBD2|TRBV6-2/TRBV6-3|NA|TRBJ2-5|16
CASSYRPGAGVETQYF
TGTGCCAGCAGTTACAGACCGGGAGCGGGGGTGGAGACCCAGTACTTC
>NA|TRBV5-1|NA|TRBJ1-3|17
CASSLELPGSSGNTIYF
TGCGCCAGCAGCTTGGAACTTCCCGGGTCCTCTGGAAACACCATATATTTT
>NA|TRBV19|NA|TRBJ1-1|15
CASCLTIGGGTEAFF
TGTGCCAGCTGCCTTACGATCGGGGGAGGAACTGAAGCTTTCTTT
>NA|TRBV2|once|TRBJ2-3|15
CASSRGGQGTDTQYF
TGTGCCAGCAGCCGGGGGGGACAGGGCACAGATACGCAGTATTTT
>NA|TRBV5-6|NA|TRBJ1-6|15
CASSGGGANNSPLHF
TGTGCCAGCAGCGGGGGAGGAGCCAATAATTCACCCCTCCACTTT
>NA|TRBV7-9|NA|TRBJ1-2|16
CASSLGGGESHYGYTF
TGTGCCAGCAGCTTAGGGGGAGGGGAATCACACTATGGCTACACCTTC
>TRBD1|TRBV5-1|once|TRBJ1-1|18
CASSFLQQGGLANTEAFF
TGCGCCAGCAGCTTCCTTCAACAGGGGGGTTTAGCGAACACTGAAGCTTTCTTT
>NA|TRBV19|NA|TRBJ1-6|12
CASSYRDSPLHF
TGTGCCAGTAGTTATAGGGATTCACCCCTCCACTTT
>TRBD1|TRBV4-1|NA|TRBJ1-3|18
CASSQDVRTGGSGNTIYF
TGCGCCAGCAGCCAAGATGTCCGTACAGGGGGCTCTGGAAACACCATATATTTT
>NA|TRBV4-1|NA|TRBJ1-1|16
CASSQEGGSARAEAFF
TGCGCCAGCAGCCAAGAGGGAGGGTCGGCTCGGGCTGAAGCTTTCTTT
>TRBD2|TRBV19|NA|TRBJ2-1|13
CASSRRGFNEQFF
TGTGCCAGTAGTAGGCGGGGGTTCAATGAGCAGTTCTTC
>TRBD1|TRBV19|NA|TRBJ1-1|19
CASSRGTDRGRGGNTEAFF
TGTGCCAGTAGTAGAGGGACTGACAGGGGGCGAGGAGGGAACACTGAAGCTTTCTTT
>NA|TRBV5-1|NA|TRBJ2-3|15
CASSSDRSSTDTQYF
TGCGCCAGCAGCTCTGACAGATCTAGCACAGATACGCAGTATTTT
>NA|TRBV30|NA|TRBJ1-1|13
CAWSGRLNTEAFF
TGTGCCTGGAGCGGTCGGTTGAACACTGAAGCTTTCTTT
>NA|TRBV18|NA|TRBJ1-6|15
CASSPPSSDNSPLHF
TGTGCCAGCTCACCACCCTCGTCCGACAATTCACCCCTCCACTTT
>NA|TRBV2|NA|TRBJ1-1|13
CASGNYGSTEAFF
TGTGCCAGCGGTAACTACGGGTCCACTGAAGCTTTCTTT
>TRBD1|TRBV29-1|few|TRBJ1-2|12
CSATGGGRGYTF
TGCAGCGCCACAGGGGGCGGGCGAGGCTACACCTTC
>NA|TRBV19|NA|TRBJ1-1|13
CASQRGGNTEAFF
TGTGCCAGCCAACGGGGGGGGAACACTGAAGCTTTCTTT
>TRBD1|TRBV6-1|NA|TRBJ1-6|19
CASSDRQGRVRSYNSPLHF
TGTGCCAGCAGTGACAGACAGGGACGGGTGAGGTCCTATAATTCACCCCTCCACTTT
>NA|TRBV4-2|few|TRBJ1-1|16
CASSQVSGSMNTEAFF
TGTGCCAGCAGCCAAGTCTCGGGGAGCATGAACACTGAAGCTTTCTTT